This T cell receptor beta chain came from a study of CD8 T cells in ankylosing spondylitis. The CDR3 loop spans 15 amino acids. V gave up 0 bases and J gave up 2 bases, with 10 bases separating them. CDR1 and CDR2 (germline): SGDLS, YYNGEE. Library preparation for TCR beta used quantitative 5'-RACE with molecular barcodes. TCRdb passed the 5' RACE reads through MiXCR, listing each CDR3 protein once. The sample carries under 200,000 distinct CDR3 sequences, 9.8% recorded once. The V gene is TRBV9, the J gene TRBJ2-3, with D maybe TRBD1 (5 bases). The sequence came from a female donor with ankylosing spondylitis or in good health (not recorded which). The specimen was blood, either unsorted or a sorted T cell fraction (not recorded which). DNA for the CDR3: TGTGCCAGCAGCGTAGAGGGGCTTCTCACAGATACGCAGTATTTT. Protein sequence: CASSVEGLLTDTQYF.